The sequence of this TCR beta chain was determined in a study of T cell responses to AZD1222 COVID-19 vaccine. Concerning this clone: Its antigen is undetermined.

This CDR3 contains 17 residues. Germline-derived CDR1 and CDR2 are GTSNPN and SVGIG (reference sequence). V was pared by 4 bases and J by 0 bases, with 2 bases of the junction left unmatched. Overall study findings and caveats: Recipients of two AZD1222 doses showed rising Spike-specific TCR breadth and depth. Nearly half of spike-specific TCRs reportedly target unmutated variant regions. Repertoires were obtained solely post-peak T cell response. Clonal diversity may have been underestimated, and the donors were mostly white British, with more females than males.

Profiled with immunoSEQ multiplex PCR; TCRdb holds only in-frame clones, not every one. The data show some 110,000 clones, roughly 90% seen once. The V gene is TRBV30, the J gene TRBJ2-2; TRBD2 matches 16 bases. The sequencing here drew on peripheral blood, taken on day 0 of AZD1222 vaccination. This clonotype was obtained from an adult in good health. The CDR3 nucleotides read TGTGCCTGGAAGGGACTAGCGGGAGGGCCGAACACCGGGGAGCTGTTTTTT. It codes for CAWKGLAGGPNTGELFF. Supplemented by reference TRBV30 and TRBJ2-2, the full variable domain reads SQTIHQWPATLVQPVGSPLSLECTVEGTSNPNLYWYRQAAGRGLQLLFYSVGIGQISSEVPQNLSASRPQDRQFILSSKKLLLSDSGFYLCAWKGLAGGPNTGELFFGEGSRLTVL.